This entry describes one T cell receptor beta chain. The antigen it binds to is not known. There are no base qualities to consult, and no much larger clone falls within one base. The library was obtained by the immunoSEQ multiplex PCR assay. Rearranged TCR beta chain sequences were amplified with the hsTCRB Kit following the manufacturer's protocol. An Illumina MiSeq was used to sequence the TCRB libraries. On the study's bioinformatics: The proprietary platform of the kit vendor was used for demultiplexing, trimming and gene mapping. TCRdb retrieved this table from immuneACCESS and kept in-frame rearrangements only. Not all clones are present; in checked studies, unresolved V genes account for under half, and no reason is known for the remainder. V, J and clone size derive from that table, while D and trimming were established from the DNA sequence. The sample table records 20,000 to 30,000 clones; about 77% of these occur just once. Approximately 10% of the sample is in the top ten clones.

The sample belongs to a study of a mutant IDH1 vaccine in newly diagnosed glioma (dated by TCRdb to about 2021). Study-wide context: Patients received eight vaccinations in weeks 1, 3, 5, 7, 11, 15, 19 and 23, corresponding to visits V03 through V10. Before enrollment, patients had received standard therapy of radiotherapy alone, temozolomide alone, or radiochemotherapy with temozolomide; most received the combination. Peripheral blood samples were drawn at six visits, namely V03 (baseline), V05, V07, V10, V12 and V13. The roughly 34 treated patients were approximately 62% male and around 38% female, with a mean age of around 40 years. For exploratory analyses, longitudinal TCRB deep sequencing was carried out in roughly 25 treated patients wherever samples were available. Vaccination began 4-6 weeks after radiotherapy alone, or alongside temozolomide cycles in the chemotherapy-containing groups.

The CDR3 holds 15 amino acids from the cysteine to the phenylalanine. Here the CDR3 DNA is all that survives: 45 bases in frame from base 1. V is cut by 4 bases and J by 5 bases, and the space between the germline ends is 14 bases. Based on the germline V gene (reference sequence), the CDR1 and CDR2 sequences are PRHDT and FYEKMQ. The time point label on this specimen signifies: week 11, during vaccination. Each vaccine dose was 300 ug of a 20-mer mutant IDH1 peptide in Montanide, given subcutaneously with topical imiquimod. Donors had newly diagnosed WHO grade 3 or 4 IDH1-mutant astrocytomas with loss of nuclear ATRX. The samples were drawn from NOA16, a multicentre, single-arm, open-label phase I trial in Germany that tested a mutant IDH1 peptide vaccine in humans for the first time. Genomic DNA for TCRB sequencing was extracted from EDTA blood using the DNeasy Blood and Tissue Kit. What the authors observed across the whole study: Pseudoprogression appeared unrelated to alterations in the top peripheral T cell clonotypes detected by TCRB sequencing. Vaccine-induced immune responses across multiple MHC alleles were detected in about 93% of patients. It was noted by the authors that analyses of patient blood samples could not be reproduced owing to sample limitations. Availability determined which PBMC samples were chosen for TCRB deep sequencing.

Rearrangement joined TRBV13 to TRBJ1-4; no D gene is confidently identified. This sequence originates from a woman under 30 with glioma. This specimen was PBMCs, taken from a glioma patient whose treatment included an IDH1 peptide vaccine. The CDR3 amino acid sequence is: CASSSSKQPNEKLFF. The DNA sequence is as follows: TGTGCCAGCAGCTCCTCTAAACAGCCCAATGAAAAACTGTTTTTT.